Each of the 14 T cell receptor beta chains below was sequenced from the same sample in a study of CD8 T cells in Susac syndrome. Random hexamers were used to reverse transcribe the RNA input (about 0.5 to 1 ug). TCRdb re-analysed the immunoSEQ multiplex PCR reads in MiXCR, keeping a single row per CDR3 protein. The sample carries about 110,000 distinct CDR3 sequences, roughly 95% recorded once. The sample consisted of CD4+ T cells from PBMCs. The origin of the receptors is a human donor in good health.

The chain has TRBV3-1 and TRBJ1-4; D ambiguous. Germline-derived CDR1 and CDR2 are LGHDT and YNNKEL (reference sequence). Trimming took 3 bases from V and 6 from J, leaving 11 bases between them. This CDR3 is 14 amino acids long. The CDR3 DNA is TGTGCCAGCAGCCATCGAGGGTACGATGAAAAACTGTTTTTT. It yields the protein CASSHRGYDEKLFF.

V usage is TRBV5-1 and J usage is TRBJ2-2; TRBD1 might be the D (6 bases). From germline, CDR1 is SGHRS and CDR2 YFSETQ. V lost 4 bases and J lost 3, with 10 bases in between. The length of the CDR3 is 14 residues. In DNA form, the CDR3 reads TGCGCCAGCAGCCTCAGGGGTCACACCGGGGAGCTGTTTTTT. This encodes CASSLRGHTGELFF.

The V and J genes are TRBV5-6 and TRBJ2-1; the D gene is possibly TRBD2 (6 bases). Germline CDR1 SGHDT, CDR2 YYEEEE. The CDR3 runs to 15 residues. Trimming pared 1 base from V and 4 bases from J, leaving 12 bases between. The DNA for the CDR3 is TGTGCCAGCAGCTTGTATCTAGGAGGGTACAATGAGCAGTTCTTC. Amino acids: CASSLYLGGYNEQFF.

The chain recombines TRBV2 with TRBJ1-3; the D gene is possibly TRBD1 (6 bases). The V and J ends lost 4 bases and 6 bases respectively, with 16 bases between them. In germline, CDR1 is SNHLY, CDR2 FYNNEI. The CDR3 contains 15 residues. CDR3 DNA: TGTGCCAGCAGTGTGAATAGGGGGGCCATAAACACCATATATTTT. This encodes CASSVNRGAINTIYF. The variable domain in full, with the rest retrieved from reference TRBV2 and TRBJ1-3, is EPEVTQTPSHQVTQMGQEVILRCVPISNHLYFYWYRQILGQKVEFLVSFYNNEISEKSEIFDDQFSVERPDGSNFTLKIRSTKLEDSAMYFCASSVNRGAINTIYFGEGSWLTVV.

The chain carries TRBV19 and TRBJ2-2; the D gene is possibly TRBD1 (6 bases). Trimming removed 1 base from V and 1 base from J, with 7 bases in between. The CDR3 consists of 15 residues. In germline, CDR1 is LNHDA, CDR2 SQIVND (reference sequence). CDR3 region: CASSIAQGNTGELFF. Written as DNA, the CDR3 is TGTGCCAGTAGTATAGCACAGGGGAACACCGGGGAGCTGTTTTTT.

The rearrangement joins TRBV12-5 to TRBJ2-3, with 8 nucleotides matching TRBD2. V lost 7 bases and J lost 4; bases outside the gene matches: 7. Germline V gives CDR1 LGHNT, CDR2 FRNRAP. This CDR3 comprises 14 residues. The CDR3 is CASVREGRADTQYF. CDR3 in DNA: TGTGCTAGTGTTCGGGAGGGCCGGGCAGATACGCAGTATTTT. The full variable domain, in which reference TRBV12-5 and TRBJ2-3 provide the parts outside the CDR3, is DARVTQTPRHKVTEMGQEVTMRCQPILGHNTVFWYRQTMMQGLELLAYFRNRAPLDDSGMPKDRFSAEMPDATLATLKIQPSEPRDSAVYFCASVREGRADTQYFGPGTRLTVL.

The J gene is TRBJ2-1, the V gene TRBV28, with D possibly matching TRBD1 (5 bases). V gave up 6 bases and J gave up 15 bases, with 15 bases separating them. The CDR3 is 11 amino acids. The germline V gene has CDR1 MDHEN and CDR2 SYDVKM. The CDR3 DNA is TGTGCCAGCAGCCTGGACACTTCGTGGTTCTTC. Its protein is CASSLDTSWFF.

The V call is TRBV5-1, the J call TRBJ2-7, with TRBD2 matching 11 bases. This CDR3 has 14 amino acids. Germline CDR1 and CDR2: SGHRS and YFSETQ. V dropped 5 bases and J dropped 2; count of bases not matched to a gene: 3. The CDR3 nucleotides read TGCGCCAGCAGTGGGACTAGCGGAACCTACGAGCAGTACTTC. Translated: CASSGTSGTYEQYF.

The chain recombines TRBV19 with TRBJ1-6, with a possible D match to TRBD1 (5 bases). The CDR3 length is 17 residues. CDR1 LNHDA and CDR2 SQIVND come from the germline V gene (reference sequence). Trimming pared 3 bases from V and 5 bases from J, leaving 17 bases between. CDR3 nucleotide sequence: TGTGCCAGTAGTATCGGTACGGGGCGGTTGGATAATTCACCCCTCCACTTT. Protein sequence: CASSIGTGRLDNSPLHF.

The gene calls are TRBV6-2 or TRBV6-3 and TRBJ2-1, with D uncertain. Trimming stripped 0 bases from V and 10 bases from J, with 7 bases between. There are 12 residues in the CDR3. CDR1 is MNHEY, CDR2 SVGEGT, per germline. CDR3: CASSYSPAEQFF. CDR3 nucleotide sequence: TGTGCCAGCAGTTACTCGCCCGCCGAGCAGTTCTTC.

The table lists this clonotype with a count of one. The chain joins TRBV7-9 to TRBJ1-5; weak D call: TRBD1 (6 bases). The CDR3 runs 14 residues. V was cut by 5 bases and J by 3 bases, with 11 bases left in between. The germline gives CDR1 SEHNR, CDR2 FQNEAQ (reference sequence). CDR3 in amino acids: CASSPWTDNQPQHF. CDR3 DNA: TGTGCCAGCAGCCCATGGACAGACAATCAGCCCCAGCATTTT.

J is TRBJ2-5 and V is TRBV20-1; possibly TRBD2 for D (5 bases). Germline V gene lookup returns CDR1 DFQATT and CDR2 SNEGSKA (reference sequence). The CDR3 totals 12 residues. V was shortened by 7 bases and J by 3 bases, with 12 bases between the two germline ends. The CDR3 is CSGGGLKETQYF. For the CDR3, the DNA is TGCAGTGGAGGTGGACTTAAAGAGACCCAGTACTTC.

The chain has TRBV5-4 and TRBJ2-7, with 12 bases fitting TRBD2. The length of the CDR3 is 16 residues. Germline V gene lookup returns CDR1 SGHNT and CDR2 YYREEE (reference sequence). The junction had 7 bases not matched to a gene; V was cut back by 4 bases and J by 2 bases. DNA of the CDR3: TGTGCCAGCAGCGCTAGGACTAGCGGGGTTCCCTACGAGCAGTACTTC. It translates to CASSARTSGVPYEQYF. The full variable domain, completed using reference TRBV5-4 and TRBJ2-7, is ETGVTQSPTHLIKTRGQQVTLRCSSQSGHNTVSWYQQALGQGPQFIFQYYREEENGRGNFPPRFSGLQFPNYSSELNVNALELDDSALYLCASSARTSGVPYEQYFGPGTRLTVT.

V is TRBV19 and J is TRBJ1-2, with 7 positions matching TRBD1. The ends lost 2 bases at V and 5 bases at J; junction bases unmatched: 5. CDR1 is LNHDA, CDR2 SQIVND, per germline (reference sequence). The CDR3 runs 14 residues. CDR3 protein: CASSISGGSYGYTF. The DNA of the CDR3 is TGTGCCAGTAGTATATCAGGGGGTAGTTATGGCTACACCTTC.